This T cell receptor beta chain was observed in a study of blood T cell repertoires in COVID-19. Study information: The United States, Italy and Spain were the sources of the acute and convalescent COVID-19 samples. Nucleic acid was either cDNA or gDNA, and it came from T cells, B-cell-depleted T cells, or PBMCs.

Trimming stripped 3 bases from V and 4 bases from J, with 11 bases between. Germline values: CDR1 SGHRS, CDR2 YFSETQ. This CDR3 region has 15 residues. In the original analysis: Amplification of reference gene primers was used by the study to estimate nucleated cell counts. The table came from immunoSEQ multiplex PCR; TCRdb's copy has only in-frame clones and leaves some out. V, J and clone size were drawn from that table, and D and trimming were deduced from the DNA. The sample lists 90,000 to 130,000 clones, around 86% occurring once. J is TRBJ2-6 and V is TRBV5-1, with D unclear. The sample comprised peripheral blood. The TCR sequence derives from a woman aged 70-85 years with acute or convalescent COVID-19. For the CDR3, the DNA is TGCGCCAGCAGCTCATCCGGGTCCGGGGCCAACGTCCTGACTTTC. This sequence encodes CASSSSGSGANVLTF.